Listed below are T cell receptor beta chains from one sample, sequenced in a study of CD8+ T cells in alopecia areata. Only in-frame clones appear in the TCRdb table, and some are missing; sequencing was by immunoSEQ multiplex PCR. The sample has 150,000 to 200,000 clones, roughly 70% seen once. Sequences were derived from CD4+ T cells sorted from blood, sampled around week 49, from a patient treated with tofacitinib. The receptors come from a human donor with alopecia areata. The CDR3 runs from the conserved cysteine through the conserved F or W. Fields, in order: J gene, V gene, D gene, clone size, CDR3 protein, CDR3 DNA. The D gene is left open where the match is weak. The size of a clone is reported for some rows only, either as once, few or many, or as a class for expanded clones.

J: TRBJ2-3
V: TRBV30
D: NA
size: few
CDR3: CAWSASGSYTDTQYF
DNA: TGTGCCTGGAGTGCCTCAGGATCCTACACAGATACGCAGTATTTT

J: TRBJ2-3
V: TRBV29-1
D: TRBD2
size: few
CDR3: CSVSIAGAADTQYF
DNA: TGCAGCGTATCTATAGCGGGGGCCGCAGATACGCAGTATTTT

J: TRBJ2-1
V: TRBV20-1
D: NA
size: NA
CDR3: CSARQGKQFF
DNA: TGCAGTGCTAGACAGGGGAAGCAGTTCTTC

J: TRBJ2-7
V: TRBV27
D: NA
size: NA
CDR3: CASRAGTRGEQYF
DNA: TGTGCCAGCAGGGCCGGGACACGAGGAGAGCAGTACTTC

J: TRBJ1-2
V: TRBV30
D: NA
size: NA
CDR3: CAWSIGQNYGYTF
DNA: TGTGCCTGGAGTATTGGGCAGAACTATGGCTACACCTTC

J: TRBJ2-3
V: TRBV7-9
D: TRBD2
size: many
CDR3: CASSLLGDYTDTQYF
DNA: TGTGCCAGCAGCTTACTAGGGGACTACACAGATACGCAGTATTTT

J: TRBJ2-3
V: TRBV25-1
D: TRBD2
size: few
CDR3: CASSSGGRTDTQYF
DNA: TGTGCCAGCAGTTCGGGGGGTCGGACAGATACGCAGTATTTT

J: TRBJ2-7
V: TRBV6-5
D: TRBD2
size: NA
CDR3: CATKRRASGDYEQYF
DNA: TGTGCCACCAAACGGAGGGCTAGCGGAGACTACGAGCAGTACTTC

J: TRBJ1-2
V: TRBV7-9
D: NA
size: NA
CDR3: CASSSSNYGYTF
DNA: TGTGCCAGCAGTTCCTCCAACTATGGCTACACCTTC

J: TRBJ2-3
V: TRBV29-1
D: TRBD2
size: NA
CDR3: CSVLPGLATDTQYF
DNA: TGCAGCGTTCTTCCTGGACTAGCTACAGATACGCAGTATTTT

J: TRBJ2-3
V: TRBV30
D: NA
size: NA
CDR3: CAWSAGTESMDTQYF
DNA: TGTGCCTGGAGCGCCGGGACCGAAAGTATGGATACGCAGTATTTT

J: TRBJ2-7
V: TRBV29-1
D: NA
size: NA
CDR3: CSVESQGAYEQYF
DNA: TGCAGCGTTGAATCTCAGGGAGCCTACGAGCAGTACTTC

J: TRBJ1-2
V: TRBV9
D: NA
size: NA
CDR3: CASSAFYGYTF
DNA: TGTGCCAGCAGCGCCTTCTATGGCTACACCTTC

J: TRBJ1-1
V: TRBV6-1
D: NA
size: NA
CDR3: CASSEVVGEGNTEAFF
DNA: TGTGCCAGCAGTGAAGTAGTGGGCGAAGGGAACACTGAAGCTTTCTTT

J: TRBJ1-2
V: TRBV7-2
D: NA
size: many
CDR3: CASSLAGYGYTF
DNA: TGTGCCAGCAGCTTAGCTGGGTATGGCTACACCTTC

J: TRBJ2-2
V: TRBV19
D: NA
size: NA
CDR3: CASSIDPATGAGELFF
DNA: TGTGCCAGTAGTATCGACCCAGCAACGGGGGCCGGGGAGCTGTTTTTT

J: TRBJ2-3
V: TRBV15
D: NA
size: NA
CDR3: CATSRDPTTADTQYF
DNA: TGTGCCACCAGCAGAGACCCTACTACCGCAGATACGCAGTATTTT

J: TRBJ2-7
V: TRBV7-2
D: NA
size: NA
CDR3: CASSWDISYEQYF
DNA: TGTGCCAGCAGCTGGGATATATCCTACGAGCAGTACTTC

J: TRBJ1-2
V: TRBV2
D: TRBD1
size: NA
CDR3: CASATGQGDGYTF
DNA: TGTGCCAGCGCCACGGGACAGGGTGACGGCTACACCTTC

J: TRBJ1-4
V: TRBV29-1
D: NA
size: NA
CDR3: CSVGLSGQGSEKLFF
DNA: TGCAGCGTTGGGCTATCCGGACAAGGGAGTGAAAAACTGTTTTTT

J: TRBJ1-6
V: TRBV6-5
D: NA
size: few
CDR3: CASSYENPGRLSPLHF
DNA: TGTGCCAGCAGTTACGAAAACCCGGGGAGACTCTCACCCCTCCACTTT

J: TRBJ1-1
V: TRBV6-5
D: TRBD1
size: NA
CDR3: CASSHHRGTNTEAFF
DNA: TGTGCCAGCAGTCATCACAGGGGTACGAACACTGAAGCTTTCTTT

J: TRBJ2-3
V: TRBV30
D: TRBD1
size: NA
CDR3: CAWSSKGAQDTQYF
DNA: TGTGCCTGGAGCTCCAAGGGGGCACAAGATACGCAGTATTTT

J: TRBJ2-2
V: TRBV7-8
D: NA
size: NA
CDR3: CASSFIGASDTLSNTGELFF
DNA: TGTGCCAGCAGCTTTATAGGGGCTAGCGACACACTTTCGAACACCGGGGAGCTGTTTTTT

J: TRBJ2-7
V: TRBV30
D: NA
size: NA
CDR3: CAWSLEGASSEQYF
DNA: TGTGCCTGGAGTTTGGAGGGGGCCTCGAGCGAGCAGTACTTC

J: TRBJ2-7
V: TRBV7-2
D: TRBD1
size: few
CDR3: CASSPRQGLRYEQYF
DNA: TGTGCCAGCAGCCCCAGACAGGGCTTAAGGTACGAGCAGTACTTC

J: TRBJ1-1
V: TRBV7-2
D: NA
size: few
CDR3: CASSIVTGGTEAFF
DNA: TGTGCCAGCAGCATAGTCACTGGAGGCACTGAAGCTTTCTTT

J: TRBJ2-6
V: TRBV7-2
D: NA
size: NA
CDR3: CASSLGTRSGANVLTF
DNA: TGTGCCAGCAGCCTAGGGACGCGCTCTGGGGCCAACGTCCTGACTTTC

J: TRBJ2-3
V: TRBV4-3
D: TRBD1
size: NA
CDR3: CASSQDWGTEADTQYF
DNA: TGCGCCAGCAGCCAAGATTGGGGGACAGAAGCAGATACGCAGTATTTT

J: TRBJ1-4
V: TRBV25-1
D: NA
size: once
CDR3: CASSDWGSNEKLFF
DNA: TGTGCCAGCAGTGATTGGGGATCTAATGAAAAACTGTTTTTT

J: TRBJ2-1
V: TRBV13
D: NA
size: few
CDR3: CASSSQNSNEQFF
DNA: TGTGCCAGCAGCTCCCAGAACAGTAATGAGCAGTTCTTC

J: TRBJ2-5
V: TRBV10-3
D: NA
size: NA
CDR3: CAISEFNRETQYF
DNA: TGTGCCATCAGTGAGTTTAATCGAGAGACCCAGTACTTC

J: TRBJ2-7
V: TRBV29-1
D: NA
size: NA
CDR3: CSVPTGINEQYF
DNA: TGCAGCGTTCCCACAGGGATCAACGAGCAGTACTTC

J: TRBJ1-5
V: TRBV29-1
D: NA
size: few
CDR3: CSVGEDSNQPQHF
DNA: TGCAGCGTGGGGGAAGATAGCAATCAGCCCCAGCATTTT

J: TRBJ1-1
V: TRBV30
D: NA
size: NA
CDR3: CAWRQMNTEAFF
DNA: TGTGCCTGGAGACAGATGAACACTGAAGCTTTCTTT

J: TRBJ1-1
V: TRBV2
D: NA
size: NA
CDR3: CASSPDRTTEAFF
DNA: TGTGCCAGCAGTCCGGACAGAACTACTGAAGCTTTCTTT

J: TRBJ1-1
V: TRBV7-2
D: NA
size: NA
CDR3: CASSSGGYTEAFF
DNA: TGTGCCAGCAGCTCGGGGGGGTACACTGAAGCTTTCTTT